This T cell receptor (beta chain) is drawn from a study of blood T cell repertoires in COVID-19. Seattle researchers signed up patients amid active infection and tracked them longitudinally. Germline loops: CDR1 SNHLY, CDR2 FYNNEI. V shed 3 bases and J shed 7 bases, with 16 bases lying between them. The CDR3 consists of 15 residues. Data came from immunoSEQ multiplex PCR; TCRdb stores just in-frame clones and leaves some out. This table holds fewer than 50,000 clones, around 74% found once. This sequence was found in a man between 65 and 80 years old with COVID-19, enrolled during active disease. This chain links TRBV2 with TRBJ2-1; perhaps TRBD2 as D (5 bases). Material: peripheral blood. This CDR3 is CASSDRPLGRNEQFF. DNA for the CDR3: TGTGCCAGCAGTGATAGGCCTCTAGGGAGAAATGAGCAGTTCTTC. Combining the CDR3 with reference TRBV2 and TRBJ2-1 gives the whole variable domain EPEVTQTPSHQVTQMGQEVILRCVPISNHLYFYWYRQILGQKVEFLVSFYNNEISEKSEIFDDQFSVERPDGSNFTLKIRSTKLEDSAMYFCASSDRPLGRNEQFFGPGTRLTVL.